This T cell receptor beta chain stems from a study of identical twins. V dropped 1 base and J dropped 5 bases, with 17 bases sitting between them. From germline, CDR1 is SGHTA and CDR2 FQGNSA. The CDR3 sequence is 16 residues long. Each CDR3 protein is one row after TCRdb ran MiXCR on the 5' RACE reads. The sample shows some 1,700,000 distinct CDR3 sequences, around a third of them seen only once. The chain recombines TRBV7-2 with TRBJ1-2, with TRBD1 as a possible D gene (6 bases). The sequencing sample was made of cord blood. This sequence originates from a newborn girl in good health. This CDR3 is CASSLGLGGRVYGYTF. Here the CDR3 DNA reads TGTGCCAGCAGCTTAGGCTTAGGGGGGAGAGTATATGGCTACACCTTC.